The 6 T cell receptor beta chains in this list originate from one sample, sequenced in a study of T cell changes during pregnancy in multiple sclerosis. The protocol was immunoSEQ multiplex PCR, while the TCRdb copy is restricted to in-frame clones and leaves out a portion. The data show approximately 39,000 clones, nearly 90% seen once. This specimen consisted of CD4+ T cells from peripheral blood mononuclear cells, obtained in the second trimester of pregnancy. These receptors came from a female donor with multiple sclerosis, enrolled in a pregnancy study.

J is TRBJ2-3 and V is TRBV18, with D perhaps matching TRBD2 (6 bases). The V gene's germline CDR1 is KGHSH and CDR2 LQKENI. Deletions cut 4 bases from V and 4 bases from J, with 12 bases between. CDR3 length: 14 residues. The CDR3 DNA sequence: TGTGCCAGCTCACAAGTCGGGAGATCAGATACGCAGTATTTT. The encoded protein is CASSQVGRSDTQYF.

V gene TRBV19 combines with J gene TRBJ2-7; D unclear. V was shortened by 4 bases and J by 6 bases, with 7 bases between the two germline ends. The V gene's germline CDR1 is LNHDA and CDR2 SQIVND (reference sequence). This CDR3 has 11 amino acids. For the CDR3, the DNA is TGTGCCAGTAGTAGGGCAGGCGAGCAGTACTTC. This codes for CASSRAGEQYF.

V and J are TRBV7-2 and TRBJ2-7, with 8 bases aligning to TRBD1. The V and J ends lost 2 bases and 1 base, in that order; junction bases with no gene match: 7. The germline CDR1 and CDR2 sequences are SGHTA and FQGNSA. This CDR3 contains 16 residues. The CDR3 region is CASSLQGAGGSYEQYF. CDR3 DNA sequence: TGTGCCAGCAGCTTACAGGGGGCAGGGGGTTCCTACGAGCAGTACTTC.

The CDR3 protein is CASSANLAGGLRNEQFF. In DNA, the CDR3 is TGTGCCAGTAGTGCGAATCTAGCGGGAGGGCTTCGGAATGAGCAGTTCTTC. The rearrangement links TRBV19 to TRBJ2-1; 12 bases fit TRBD2. The trim removed 5 bases at V and 7 bases at J, leaving 12 bases unmatched. The CDR3 is 17 amino acids. Looked up from germline, CDR1 is LNHDA and CDR2 is SQIVND (reference sequence).

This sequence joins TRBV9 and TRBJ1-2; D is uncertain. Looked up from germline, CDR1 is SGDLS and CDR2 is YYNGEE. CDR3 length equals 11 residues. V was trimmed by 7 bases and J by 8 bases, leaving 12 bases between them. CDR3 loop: CASGKAGGYTF. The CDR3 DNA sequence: TGTGCCAGCGGAAAAGCGGGCGGCTACACCTTC.

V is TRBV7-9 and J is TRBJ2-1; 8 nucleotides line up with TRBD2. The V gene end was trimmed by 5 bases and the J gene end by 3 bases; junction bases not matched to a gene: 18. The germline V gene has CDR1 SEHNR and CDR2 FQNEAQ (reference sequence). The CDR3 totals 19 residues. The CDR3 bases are TGTGCCAGCAGCCTGGGACTAGGGGAAATCTCGAGGCTCTACAATGAGCAGTTCTTC. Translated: CASSLGLGEISRLYNEQFF.